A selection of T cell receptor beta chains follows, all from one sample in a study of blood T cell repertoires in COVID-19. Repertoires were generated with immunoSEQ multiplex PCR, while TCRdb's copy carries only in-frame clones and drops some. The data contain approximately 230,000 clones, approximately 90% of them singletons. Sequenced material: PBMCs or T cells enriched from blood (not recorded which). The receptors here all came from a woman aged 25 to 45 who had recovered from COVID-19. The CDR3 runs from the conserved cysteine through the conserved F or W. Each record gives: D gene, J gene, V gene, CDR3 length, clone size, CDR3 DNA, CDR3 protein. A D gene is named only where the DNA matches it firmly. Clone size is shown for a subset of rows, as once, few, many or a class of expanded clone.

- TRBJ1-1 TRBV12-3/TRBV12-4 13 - TGTGCCAGCAGTTTTCGAGAGGTCACTGAAGCTTTCTTT CASSFREVTEAFF
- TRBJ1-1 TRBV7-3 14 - TGTGCCAGCAGCGTCTACGGGGGGCACACTGAAGCTTTCTTT CASSVYGGHTEAFF
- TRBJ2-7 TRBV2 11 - TGTGCCAGCACCCGTTGGGGAGAACAGTACTTC CASTRWGEQYF
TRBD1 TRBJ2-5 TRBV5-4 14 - TGTGCCAGCAGCGATGGACAGGGGAGCGAGACCCAGTACTTC CASSDGQGSETQYF
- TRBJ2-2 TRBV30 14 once TGTTCTTACATAGGGGGGGCCCGGACCGGGGAGCTGTTTTTT CSYIGGARTGELFF
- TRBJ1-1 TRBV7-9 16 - TGTGCCAGCAGCTTAAGCAGGGGTCATAGGAACACTGAAGCTTTCTTT CASSLSRGHRNTEAFF
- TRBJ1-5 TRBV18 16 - TGTGCCAGCTCACTACAGGGACCGGGTGGCAATCAGCCCCAGCATTTT CASSLQGPGGNQPQHF
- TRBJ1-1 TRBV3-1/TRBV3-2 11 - TGTGCCAGCAGTCCAGGAAATGAAGCTTTCTTT CASSPGNEAFF
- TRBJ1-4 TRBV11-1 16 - TGTGCCAGCAGCCCCCGACGATTTGGAGGCGGTGAAAAACTGTTTTTT CASSPRRFGGGEKLFF
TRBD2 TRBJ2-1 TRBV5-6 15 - TGTGCCAGCAGCCCGGAACTAGCGGGGGACAATGAGCAGTTCTTC CASSPELAGDNEQFF
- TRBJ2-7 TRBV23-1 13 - TGCGCCAGCACCGAGAAAAAATTCTACGAGCAGTACTTC CASTEKKFYEQYF
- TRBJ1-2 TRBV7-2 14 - TGTGCCAGCAGCCCCGATGGGGACTATGGTGGCTACACCTTC CASSPDGDYGGYTF
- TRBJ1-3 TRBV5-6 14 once TGTGCCAGCAGCCCGAGACTGGAGGGGAACACCATATATTTT CASSPRLEGNTIYF
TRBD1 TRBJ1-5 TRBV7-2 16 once TGTGCCAGCAGCTACAACACTTTGACAGGGGGGCAGCCCCAGCATTTT CASSYNTLTGGQPQHF
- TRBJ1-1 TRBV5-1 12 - TGCGCCAGCAGCTACTCCCAGGGACATGCTTTCTTT CASSYSQGHAFF
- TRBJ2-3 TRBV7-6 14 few TGTGCCAGCAGCTCGGGACTTAGCACAGATACGCAGTATTTT CASSSGLSTDTQYF
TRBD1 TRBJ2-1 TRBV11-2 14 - TGTGCCAGCAGCCCTCAGGGGACAGTCAATGAGCAGTTCTTC CASSPQGTVNEQFF
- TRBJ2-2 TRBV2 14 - TGTGCCAGCAGTGTCGAGGCCGTCACCGGGGAGCTGTTTTTT CASSVEAVTGELFF
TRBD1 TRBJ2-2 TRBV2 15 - TGTGCCTGGGGCGCGGACAGGGTGAGGACCGGGGAGCTGTTTTTT CAWGADRVRTGELFF
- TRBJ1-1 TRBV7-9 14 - TGTGCCAGCAGCTTACGGCAGGGAGGCACTGAAGCTTTCTTT CASSLRQGGTEAFF
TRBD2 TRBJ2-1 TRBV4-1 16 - TGCGCCAGCAGCCTTCGGGGCGGGGGGGCTCTGAATGAGCAGTTCTTC CASSLRGGGALNEQFF
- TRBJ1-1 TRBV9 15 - TGTGCCAGCAGCCCTACCGCAGGCTTGAGCACTGAAGCTTTCTTT CASSPTAGLSTEAFF
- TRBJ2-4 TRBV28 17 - TGTGCCAGCAGTTCAGGTTTTGCCATTCGAACCAAAAACATTCAGTACTTC CASSSGFAIRTKNIQYF
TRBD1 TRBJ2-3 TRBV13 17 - TGTGCCAGCAGCACCGACAGGGAGCACTCTAGCACAGATACGCAGTATTTT CASSTDREHSSTDTQYF
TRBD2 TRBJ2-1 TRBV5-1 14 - TGCGCCAGCAGCCTCCGGACTAGCAGGAATGAGCAGTTCTTC CASSLRTSRNEQFF
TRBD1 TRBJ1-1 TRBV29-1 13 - TGCAGCGTAAAGGGACAGGGACATGGTGAAGCTTTCTTT CSVKGQGHGEAFF
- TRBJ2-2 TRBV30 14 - TGTGCCTGTAACAGGGCATGGGACACCGGGGAGCTGTTTTTT CACNRAWDTGELFF
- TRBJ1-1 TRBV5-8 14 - TGTGCCAGCAGCAAAGGGGGGGTGAACACTGAAGCTTTCTTT CASSKGGVNTEAFF
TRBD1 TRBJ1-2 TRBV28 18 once TGTGCCAGCAGTTTGGACGTGAGGGAGGCTAACAGGGGTTATGGCTACACCTTC CASSLDVREANRGYGYTF
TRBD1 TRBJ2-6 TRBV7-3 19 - TGTGCCAGCAGCGTAAGTGGGACAGCCTCATCCTCTGGGGCCAACGTCCTGACTTTC CASSVSGTASSSGANVLTF
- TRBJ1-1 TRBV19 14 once TGTGCCAGTAGTATGGGTCAGGGAATTCCTGAAGCTTTCTTT CASSMGQGIPEAFF
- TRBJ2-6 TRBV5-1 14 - TGCGCCAGCAGCCTAGATCCTGGGGCCAACGTCCTGACTTTC CASSLDPGANVLTF
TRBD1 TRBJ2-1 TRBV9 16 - TGTGCCAGCAGCCTGGAGGGGACAGGGGTAAACAATGAGCAGTTCTTC CASSLEGTGVNNEQFF
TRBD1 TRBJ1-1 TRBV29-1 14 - TGCAGCATCTCGAGGGGACAGTTGAACACTGAAGCTTTCTTT CSISRGQLNTEAFF
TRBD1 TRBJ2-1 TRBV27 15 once TGTGCCAGCAGTTTAGTGGGACAGGGATACAATGAGCAGTTCTTC CASSLVGQGYNEQFF
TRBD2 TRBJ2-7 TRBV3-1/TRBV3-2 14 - TGTGCCAGCAGCCAGGGACTAGCGGGAGGCGAGCAGTACTTC CASSQGLAGGEQYF
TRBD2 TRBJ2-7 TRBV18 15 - TGTGCCAGCTCACCATTGTGGGCGGGAGTTTCCGAGCAGTACTTC CASSPLWAGVSEQYF
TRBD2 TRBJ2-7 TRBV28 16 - TGTGCCAGCAGGGAAACTACTAGCGGGAGGTCGTACGAGCAGTACTTC CASRETTSGRSYEQYF
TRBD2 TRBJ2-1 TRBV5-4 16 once TGTGCCAGCAGCTTGGGGGGACTAGCGGGAGGGGATGAGCAGTTCTTC CASSLGGLAGGDEQFF
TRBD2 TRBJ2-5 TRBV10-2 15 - TGCGCCAGCAGTGAGGCTAGCGGGAGGGGAGAGACCCAGTACTTC CASSEASGRGETQYF
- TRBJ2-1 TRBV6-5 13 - TGTGCCAGCACCTTAGATGGGGGCGCTGAGCAGTTCTTC CASTLDGGAEQFF
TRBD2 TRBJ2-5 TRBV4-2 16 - TGTGCCAGCAGCCAAAGACTAGCGGGAGAAAGCGAGACCCAGTACTTC CASSQRLAGESETQYF
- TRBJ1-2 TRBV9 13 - TGTGCCAGCAGCGTAGAGACAGCCGGTGGCTACACCTTC CASSVETAGGYTF
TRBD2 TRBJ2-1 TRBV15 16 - TGTGCCACCAGCATGCTAGCGGGACGTCTCCACAATGAGCAGTTCTTC CATSMLAGRLHNEQFF
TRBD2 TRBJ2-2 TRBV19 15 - TGTGCCAGTAGTATAGCCCGGGAGGAGGGCGGGGAGCTGTTTTTT CASSIAREEGGELFF
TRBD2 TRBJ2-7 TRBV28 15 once TGTGCCAGCAGGCCTCAAGCGGGAGGGCCTTACGAGCAGTACTTC CASRPQAGGPYEQYF
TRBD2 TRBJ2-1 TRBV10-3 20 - TGTGCCATCAGTGAGTCGTCTCCTACTTCGGGGGGCGGGAGGATTGGTGAGCAGTTCTTC CAISESSPTSGGGRIGEQFF
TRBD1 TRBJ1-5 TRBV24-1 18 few TGTGCCACCAGTGGAGGGGGACAGGGGGTCGGGAACAATCAGCCCCAGCATTTT CATSGGGQGVGNNQPQHF